Presented here are 13 T cell receptor beta chains from one specimen sequenced in a study of blood T cells in healthy people across ages. With a J-beta primer mix and a sample-barcoded 5' primer, a second PCR ran 7 to 11 cycles. TCRdb reanalysed the 5' RACE reads using MiXCR and keeps one entry per CDR3 protein. Of roughly 680,000 distinct CDR3 sequences in the sample, approximately 52% are singletons; the top ten hold roughly 12%. The specimen was blood. The receptors derive from a woman older than 75 in good health.

This chain links TRBV11-2 with TRBJ1-1; D is unclear. V lost 1 base, J lost 11 bases, and 8 bases lay in between. Per the germline V gene, CDR1 is SGHAT and CDR2 is FQNNGV. There are 11 residues in the CDR3. The CDR3 protein is CASSLGPGAFF. Written as DNA, the CDR3 is TGTGCCAGCAGCTTAGGGCCGGGGGCTTTCTTT.

This clonotype is a singleton in its sample. The V and J genes are TRBV7-2 and TRBJ2-4; 15 bases are a match to TRBD2. The CDR3 is made up of 16 amino acids. Germline V CDR1 and CDR2: SGHTA, FQGNSA. V was pared by 5 bases and J by 7 bases, with 6 bases of the junction left unmatched. CDR3 coding DNA: TGTGCCAGCAGCCATGGACTAGCGGGAGGGGGTAACATTCAGTACTTC. Its protein product is CASSHGLAGGGNIQYF.

The gene calls are TRBV28 and TRBJ2-1; TRBD1 matches at 7 bases. The germline CDR1 and CDR2 sequences are MDHEN and SYDVKM. This CDR3 region has 15 residues. J lost 3 bases, V lost 5 bases, and 7 bases had no gene match. This chain's CDR3 is CASSQYGQVYNEQFF. The CDR3 coding sequence is TGTGCCAGCAGTCAGTATGGACAGGTCTACAATGAGCAGTTCTTC. The full variable domain, its missing parts supplied by reference TRBV28 and TRBJ2-1, is DVKVTQSSRYLVKRTGEKVFLECVQDMDHENMFWYRQDPGLGLRLIYFSYDVKMKEKGDIPEGYSVSREKKERFSLILESASTNQTSMYLCASSQYGQVYNEQFFGPGTRLTVL.

This clonotype was found many times. V and J are TRBV28 and TRBJ2-7, with D perhaps TRBD1 (5 bases). CDR1 is MDHEN and CDR2 is SYDVKM in the germline V gene. V was pared by 6 bases and J by 12 bases, with 15 bases between. This CDR3 contains 11 residues. CDR3 in amino acids: CASSLGATGYF. The CDR3 DNA reads as TGTGCCAGCAGCCTTGGGGCCACAGGGTACTTC.

This clonotype was recorded at least ten times. The CDR3 nucleotides are TGTGCCAGCAGCTTACTGTCGGGGGTTGCAGATACGCAGTATTTT. Translation: CASSLLSGVADTQYF. The chain combines TRBV7-2 with TRBJ2-3; D possibly corresponds to TRBD2 (6 bases). Trimming cost V 2 bases and J 4 bases, with 13 bases left between them. The CDR3 covers 15 residues. Germline values: CDR1 SGHTA, CDR2 FQGNSA.

This clonotype was picked up a small number of times. The chain has TRBV27 and TRBJ2-3; D gene unclear. The germline CDR1 and CDR2 sequences are MNHEY and SMNVEV (reference sequence). The CDR3 runs to 15 residues. The V and J ends lost 1 base and 0 bases respectively, with 8 bases between them. CDR3 in amino acids: CASSLLQTSTDTQYF. The CDR3 region has the DNA TGTGCCAGCAGTTTATTACAAACTAGCACAGATACGCAGTATTTT.

This clonotype was found a few times. The chain has TRBV5-1 and TRBJ2-2, with 8 bases identical to TRBD1. With V trimmed by 3 bases and J by 6 bases, 4 bases remained unmatched. The CDR3 totals 14 residues. CDR1 is SGHRS and CDR2 is YFSETQ in the germline V gene. The CDR3 nucleotides read TGCGCCAGCAGCTCGGACAGGGCCTCCGGGGAGCTGTTTTTT. Translation gives CASSSDRASGELFF.

The V and J genes are TRBV7-8 and TRBJ2-2; 9 nucleotides align to TRBD2. Per germline, CDR1 SGHVS and CDR2 FQNEAQ. V dropped 4 bases and J dropped 5; count of bases not matched to a gene: 14. The CDR3 extends over 18 amino acids. CDR3 residues: CASSSPGSSGRWTGELFF. In nucleotides, the CDR3 is TGTGCCAGCAGCTCCCCAGGGAGTAGCGGGAGATGGACCGGGGAGCTGTTTTTT.

Ten or more counts support this clonotype. The gene calls are TRBV5-1 and TRBJ2-7; D remains unclear. CDR1 SGHRS and CDR2 YFSETQ come from the germline V gene. The CDR3 covers 15 residues. V lost 1 base, J lost 1 base, and 12 bases lay in between. In DNA form, the CDR3 reads TGCGCCAGCAGCTTGTTGGCGAAGGTTTCCTACGAGCAGTACTTC. The encoded protein is CASSLLAKVSYEQYF.

This clonotype was seen ten or more times. The chain combines TRBV7-8 with TRBJ2-5; no clear D gene. Germline lookup yields CDR1 SGHVS and CDR2 FQNEAQ. V lost 5 bases and J lost 3, with 7 bases in between. This CDR3 region has 12 residues. CDR3 bases: TGTGCCAGCAGCCCGACGGAAGAGACCCAGTACTTC. This encodes CASSPTEETQYF.

In its sample, this clonotype was seen many times. V usage is TRBV5-1 and J usage is TRBJ1-1; D is ambiguous. The V end was cut by 3 bases, the J end by 0 bases, with 6 bases between. Germline V gene sequence: CDR1 SGHRS, CDR2 YFSETQ. This CDR3 has 13 residues. The CDR3, as DNA: TGCGCCAGCAGCTCCGGGGTGAACACTGAAGCTTTCTTT. It specifies CASSSGVNTEAFF.

V is TRBV10-3 and J is TRBJ1-2, with a tentative D call TRBD1 (5 bases). The CDR3 loop spans 12 amino acids. The germline V gene encodes CDR1 ENHRY and CDR2 SYGVKD. The germline V and J ends were trimmed by 3 bases and 5 bases, with 7 bases remaining between them. The CDR3 DNA reads as TGTGCCATCAGTGAAGGGGTATATGGCTACACCTTC. The encoded protein is CAISEGVYGYTF.

This clonotype was seen repeatedly, ten times or more. This chain uses TRBV7-2 with TRBJ2-5; no clear D. Per germline, CDR1 SGHTA and CDR2 FQGNSA. This CDR3 comprises 11 residues. The V gene lost 2 bases and the J gene lost 6 bases, with 4 bases spanning the gap. CDR3 residues: CASSLTKTQYF. CDR3 nucleotide sequence: TGTGCCAGCAGCTTAACGAAGACCCAGTACTTC.